This TCR beta chain appears in the sequencing data of a study of blood T cells in healthy people across ages. With V trimmed by 8 bases and J by 7 bases, 8 bases remained unmatched. Germline loops: CDR1 DFQATT, CDR2 SNEGSKA (reference sequence). CDR3 length: 13 residues. A J-beta primer mix and a sample-barcoded 5' primer were used in a second PCR of about 7 to 12 cycles. TCRdb reprocessed the 5' RACE reads via MiXCR and lists one record per CDR3 protein. Here the sample spans 650,000 to 1,000,000 distinct CDR3 sequences, roughly 35% being singletons. Sequenced material: blood. The chain combines TRBV20-1 with TRBJ1-4; 9 positions match TRBD1. This TCR derives from a man younger than 30 in good health. CDR3 nucleotide sequence: TGCAGTACCAGGACAGGGGAGGTTGAAAAACTGTTTTTT. It yields the protein CSTRTGEVEKLFF.